This T cell receptor (beta chain) was retrieved from a study of T cells in Graves' hyperthyroidism and ophthalmopathy. General study points: The majority of expanded thyroid clonotypes above 0.001 also appeared in blood. A model of 13 V-J pairs discriminated ophthalmopathy from stable hyperthyroidism.

On this clonotype: What it binds is unknown.

Over 18 months, lack of ophthalmopathy progression marked Graves' hyperthyroidism as stable. Authors of the study amplified TCR beta CDR3 regions from RNA transcripts. The TCR CDR3 was amplified in a first-round RT-PCR using the HTBI primer set. TCRdb independently ran MiXCR on the multiplex PCR reads; one entry per CDR3 protein. The data hold hundreds of thousands of distinct CDR3 sequences, with approximately 15% observed a single time. Sequencing input: blood. This receptor was identified in a woman under 30 with Graves' hyperthyroidism.

The CDR3 protein is CASSHPSGHPTPQFNEQFF. DNA for the CDR3: TGTGCCAGCAGTCACCCATCCGGACATCCCACTCCTCAGTTTAATGAGCAGTTCTTC. This chain joins TRBV6-2 or TRBV6-3 and TRBJ2-1, with D perhaps matching TRBD1 (5 bases). Trimming removed 5 bases at V and 7 bases at J, with 30 bases between. Per germline, CDR1 MNHEY and CDR2 SVGEGT. CDR3 length equals 19 residues.